What follows are 31 T cell receptor beta chains derived from one specimen sequenced in a study of human T cells and chemical hapten exposure. MiXCR, run by TCRdb on the RACE reads, gives a single entry per CDR3 protein. The table has 65,000 to 90,000 distinct CDR3 sequences, about 6.6% seen once. The sample's time point: patch test 2, 6 weeks after DPC sensitization. Treatment reported: therapeutic diphenylcyclopropenone sensitization with weekly scalp DPC. Sequences were derived from whole blood, sampled in connection with sensitization to the hapten diphenylcyclopropenone (DPC). These receptors were obtained from a young woman with alopecia areata. Some clones in this sample may be carry-over from other donors' samples.

The V call is TRBV20-1, the J call TRBJ1-4, with TRBD1 matching 10 bases. CDR3 length: 14 amino acids. From germline, CDR1 is DFQATT and CDR2 SNEGSKA (reference sequence). V trimming: 6 bases; J trimming: 7 bases; junction bases outside the gene matches: 8. CDR3 bases: TGCAGTGCGAGGGACAGGGGATGGGTTGAAAAACTGTTTTTT. Protein: CSARDRGWVEKLFF.

This clonotype was seen repeatedly, ten times or more. The chain couples TRBV20-1 to TRBJ1-1; possible D gene TRBD1, 5 bases. Germline V gene sequence: CDR1 DFQATT, CDR2 SNEGSKA (reference sequence). Trimming took 3 bases from V and 2 from J, leaving 13 bases between them. The CDR3 length is 14 residues. In DNA, the CDR3 is TGCAGTGCTAGCCCCAGGGTATCAAACACTGAAGCTTTCTTT. Protein sequence: CSASPRVSNTEAFF.

This clonotype was seen many times. The chain carries TRBV20-1 and TRBJ2-3; 7 bases match TRBD2. The CDR3 sequence is 16 residues long. The germline CDR1 and CDR2 sequences are DFQATT and SNEGSKA (reference sequence). With 3 bases clipped from V and 2 bases from J, the junction kept 11 bases outside the gene matches. The CDR3 DNA reads TGCAGTGCTAGGGGGGACTACCTAGCGTTCACAGATACGCAGTATTTT. It is translated as CSARGDYLAFTDTQYF.

This clonotype has ten or more counts. The rearrangement uses TRBV11-2 and TRBJ2-1, with 10 bases lining up with TRBD2. This CDR3 contains 16 residues. The V segment lost 5 bases and the J segment 9 bases; nucleotides outside the gene matches: 13. Germline V gene lookup returns CDR1 SGHAT and CDR2 FQNNGV. CDR3 sequence: CASSVTGLAEIAEQFF. The CDR3 region has the DNA TGTGCCAGCAGCGTAACCGGACTAGCGGAGATTGCTGAGCAGTTCTTC.

This clonotype was detected ten times or more. The CDR3 spells CASSYTNEAFF. The CDR3 coding sequence is TGTGCCAGTTCCTATACCAACGAAGCTTTCTTT. The V gene is TRBV2, the J gene TRBJ1-1, with unresolved D. The CDR3 spans 11 residues. Trimming pared 9 bases from V and 8 bases from J, leaving 13 bases between. Looked up from germline, CDR1 is SNHLY and CDR2 is FYNNEI.

This clonotype was counted at least ten times. The rearrangement joins TRBV20-1 to TRBJ1-3, with D possibly TRBD1 on 5 matching bases. This CDR3 is 14 amino acids long. CDR1 and CDR2 from the germline V gene are DFQATT and SNEGSKA (reference sequence). Between the trimmed V and J ends, which lost 5 bases and 4 bases, there was a span of 15 bases. The CDR3 loop is CSAGDQVQGNTIYF. DNA of the CDR3: TGCAGTGCTGGGGACCAAGTGCAAGGAAACACCATATATTTT.

The sample holds a few counts of this clonotype. The J gene is TRBJ1-2, the V gene TRBV6-2 or TRBV6-3; TRBD1 aligns across 7 bases. CDR3 size: 14 residues. From germline, CDR1 is MNHEY and CDR2 SVGEGT. Trimming at V came to 2 bases and at J to 4 bases, leaving 4 bases not matched to a gene. CDR3 DNA sequence: TGTGCCAGCAGTTACGGGGGACAGCGCTATGGCTACACCTTC. It is translated as CASSYGGQRYGYTF.

This clonotype was detected only a few times. The chain links TRBV6-6 to TRBJ1-5, with D unresolved. Trimming took off 2 bases at V and 0 bases at J, with 8 bases between the two ends. The germline V gene has CDR1 MNHNY and CDR2 SVGAGI (reference sequence). The CDR3 is 15 amino acids. CDR3 region: CASSYTQYSNQPQHF. For the CDR3, the DNA is TGTGCCAGCAGTTACACACAGTATAGCAATCAGCCCCAGCATTTT.

This sequence joins TRBV6-2 or TRBV6-3 and TRBJ1-1, with 7 positions matching TRBD1. In germline, CDR1 is MNHEY, CDR2 SVGEGT. The CDR3 extends over 15 amino acids. Trimming removed 0 bases from V and 1 base from J; junction bases left unmatched: 2. In DNA, the CDR3 is TGTGCCAGCAGTTACTCCCGACAGGGGAACACTGAAGCTTTCTTT. Translation gives CASSYSRQGNTEAFF.

Many counts were recorded for this clonotype. The chain couples TRBV5-4 to TRBJ1-1; 10 bases are a match to TRBD1. Germline values: CDR1 SGHNT, CDR2 YYREEE (reference sequence). The J segment lost 6 bases and the V segment lost 4 bases, leaving 3 bases of the junction unmatched. The length of the CDR3 is 13 residues. CDR3 sequence: CASSMGQGPEAFF. The DNA for the CDR3 is TGTGCCAGCAGCATGGGACAGGGGCCTGAAGCTTTCTTT.

This clonotype was recorded at least ten times. The chain employs TRBV7-9 and TRBJ1-2; D remains unclear. Germline V gene data show CDR1 as SEHNR and CDR2 as FQNEAQ (reference sequence). V was pared by 1 base and J by 6 bases, with 9 bases between. The CDR3 runs to 13 residues. The CDR3 is CASSLGEGNGYTF. Written as DNA, the CDR3 is TGTGCCAGCAGCTTAGGGGAAGGGAATGGCTACACCTTC.

This clonotype occurred a few times. V gene TRBV7-9 combines with J gene TRBJ2-6, with unresolved D. The CDR3 is made up of 15 amino acids. V was clipped by 5 bases and J by 7 bases, with 15 bases between them. The germline CDR1 and CDR2 sequences are SEHNR and FQNEAQ (reference sequence). CDR3 nucleotides: TGTGCCAGCAGCCAAGACCTGCGAATTGCCAACGTCCTGACTTTC. It specifies CASSQDLRIANVLTF.

This clonotype was recorded many times. This chain links TRBV10-3 with TRBJ2-1; TRBD1 aligns across 11 bases. V lost 2 bases, J lost 9 bases, and 9 bases stayed unmatched. The V gene's germline CDR1 is ENHRY and CDR2 SYGVKD. There are 16 residues in the CDR3. CDR3 sequence reads: CAISEPGQGASFEQFF. The CDR3 region has the DNA TGTGCCATCAGTGAGCCCGGACAGGGGGCCTCGTTTGAGCAGTTCTTC.

This rearrangement joins TRBV20-1 to TRBJ1-2; no clear D. Germline V CDR1 and CDR2: DFQATT, SNEGSKA (reference sequence). Trimming cost V 1 base and J 1 base, with 19 bases left between them. The CDR3 has 17 residues. This chain's CDR3 is CSARVWYLGNYNYGYTF. For the CDR3, the DNA is TGCAGTGCTAGAGTTTGGTATTTGGGGAATTATAACTATGGCTACACCTTC.

This clonotype was recorded a few times. The V gene is TRBV7-3, the J gene TRBJ2-2; D is ambiguous. In germline, CDR1 is SGHTA, CDR2 FQGTGA. Trimming cost V 0 bases and J 3 bases, with 20 bases left between them. The CDR3 length is 19 residues. The CDR3 loop reads CASSLTPVHPSFYTGELFF. The DNA for the CDR3 is TGTGCCAGCAGCTTAACTCCAGTCCACCCCTCGTTCTACACCGGGGAGCTGTTTTTT.

This clonotype was recorded at least ten times. The rearrangement joins TRBV20-1 to TRBJ2-5; 10 bases fit TRBD2. The CDR3 has 15 residues. The V segment lost 4 bases and the J segment 1 base; nucleotides outside the gene matches: 6. Germline CDR1 DFQATT, CDR2 SNEGSKA (reference sequence). The CDR3 reads CSATVAGGPQETQYF. The DNA of the CDR3 is TGCAGTGCTACCGTAGCGGGAGGCCCCCAAGAGACCCAGTACTTC.

Many counts were recorded for this clonotype. CDR3 coding DNA: TGTGCCAGCAGCGGGGAGGCAATTAATGAAAAACTGTTTTTT. Residues: CASSGEAINEKLFF. The V gene is TRBV12-3 or TRBV12-4, the J gene TRBJ1-4; D not certain. Trimming took 6 bases from V and 4 from J, leaving 12 bases between them. CDR3 length: 14 amino acids.

The V gene is TRBV19, the J gene TRBJ1-5; perhaps TRBD1 as D (5 bases). The germline gives CDR1 LNHDA, CDR2 SQIVND (reference sequence). The germline V and J ends were trimmed by 7 bases and 2 bases, with 18 bases remaining between them. The CDR3 loop spans 16 amino acids. The CDR3 DNA follows: TGTGCCAGTAATAAAAGGGGCGCGGGGGGCAATCAGCCCCAGCATTTT. It encodes CASNKRGAGGNQPQHF.

This clonotype was picked up a small number of times. V usage is TRBV2 and J usage is TRBJ2-2; no reliable D call. The CDR3 has 11 residues. The V gene's germline CDR1 is SNHLY and CDR2 FYNNEI. V lost 7 bases and J 7 bases, leaving 7 bases between the germline ends. The chain's CDR3 is CASNGGGELFF. The CDR3 nucleotides read TGTGCCAGCAATGGCGGCGGGGAGCTGTTTTTT.

This clonotype was seen a few times. The V call is TRBV5-1, the J call TRBJ1-1, with no clear D. The CDR3 spans 13 residues. V lost 3 bases and J lost 0, with 6 bases in between. Per germline, CDR1 SGHRS and CDR2 YFSETQ. CDR3 in DNA: TGCGCCAGCAGCTCAACGGTGAACACTGAAGCTTTCTTT. It yields the protein CASSSTVNTEAFF.

This clonotype has ten or more counts. The chain employs TRBV6-6 and TRBJ2-1, with a possible D match to TRBD1 (6 bases). Trimming removed 0 bases at V and 3 bases at J, with 9 bases between. The CDR3 runs 15 residues. Germline CDR1 and CDR2: MNHNY and SVGAGI (reference sequence). CDR3 coding DNA: TGTGCCAGCAGTTACTCGCAGGGGAGCTACAATGAGCAGTTCTTC. Its protein is CASSYSQGSYNEQFF.

This clonotype was counted between two and nine times. The J gene is TRBJ1-5, the V gene TRBV6-1; D unresolved. The CDR3 runs 17 residues. In germline, CDR1 is MNHNS, CDR2 SASEGT. The ends were cut back, 2 bases at V and 2 bases at J, with 16 bases in the middle. The CDR3 sequence: CASSESFQVRGNQPQHF. The DNA for the CDR3 is TGTGCCAGCAGTGAATCCTTCCAGGTCCGAGGCAATCAGCCCCAGCATTTT.

In this sample, this clonotype turned up a few times. The V and J genes are TRBV3-1 and TRBJ2-1, with 9 bases that match TRBD2. The CDR3 runs to 17 residues. The germline CDR1 and CDR2 sequences are LGHDT and YNNKEL (reference sequence). The J segment lost 2 bases and the V segment lost 0 bases, leaving 5 bases of the junction unmatched. CDR3 DNA: TGTGCCAGCAGCCAAGAGGGAGCGGGGGGTCCCTACAATGAGCAGTTCTTC. This gives the protein CASSQEGAGGPYNEQFF.

The chain is built from TRBV7-2 and TRBJ2-5, with 12 bases lining up with TRBD2. Germline CDR1 is SGHTA and CDR2 is FQGNSA. Losses at the gene ends were 5 bases for V and 6 bases for J; bases not matched to a gene: 4. There are 14 residues in the CDR3. The CDR3 sequence is CASSRLAGAQTQYF. The CDR3, as DNA: TGTGCCAGCAGCCGACTAGCGGGGGCCCAGACCCAGTACTTC.

The sample holds a few counts of this clonotype. The V call is TRBV7-6, the J call TRBJ1-1; possible D gene TRBD1, 6 bases. The CDR3 has 13 amino acids. CDR1 and CDR2 (germline): SGHVS, FNYEAQ. Between the trimmed V and J ends, which lost 10 bases and 9 bases, there was a span of 21 bases. As DNA, the CDR3 is TGTGCCACCCGGGGGGGGGGGCTGATGAAAGCTTTCTTT. The encoded protein is CATRGGGLMKAFF.

This clonotype was recorded at least ten times. The chain is built from TRBV15 and TRBJ2-3; no definite D call. Germline CDR1 is LNHNV and CDR2 is YYDKDF (reference sequence). The V gene lost 1 base and the J gene lost 4 bases, with 3 bases spanning the gap. This CDR3 comprises 12 residues. The CDR3 loop reads CATSRGADTQYF. The CDR3 DNA reads as TGTGCCACCAGCAGAGGGGCAGATACGCAGTATTTT.

The CDR3 nucleotides read TGTGCCAGCAGCTTGGACCTTAGCGATACGCAGTATTTT. This gives the protein CASSLDLSDTQYF. V gene TRBV5-4 combines with J gene TRBJ2-3; no reliable D call. The CDR3 runs 13 residues. Trimming left V 0 bases short and J 6 bases short, with 8 bases between. Germline V gives CDR1 SGHNT, CDR2 YYREEE (reference sequence).

This clonotype showed up many times. The gene calls are TRBV6-5 and TRBJ1-2; D remains ambiguous. The CDR3 consists of 13 residues. With 2 bases removed from V and 2 bases from J, the gap between germline ends came to 6 bases. Germline-derived CDR1 and CDR2 are MNHEY and SVGAGI. The CDR3 sequence: CASSYGENYGYTF. Written as DNA, the CDR3 is TGTGCCAGCAGTTACGGGGAGAACTATGGCTACACCTTC.

The rearrangement joins TRBV7-2 to TRBJ1-2; 9 nucleotides agree with TRBD1. The CDR3 covers 16 residues. The V and J ends lost 3 bases and 6 bases, in that order; junction bases with no gene match: 11. CDR1 and CDR2 from the germline V gene are SGHTA and FQGNSA. The DNA for the CDR3 is TGTGCCAGCAGCTTGGGGACAGGGTACTTCGAGAATGGCTACACCTTC. This sequence encodes CASSLGTGYFENGYTF.

This clonotype has a count of ten or more. The CDR3 sequence is CSVVGADTQYF. The CDR3, as DNA: TGCAGCGTTGTGGGTGCAGATACGCAGTATTTT. This chain joins TRBV29-1 and TRBJ2-3, with D uncertain. The germline CDR1 and CDR2 sequences are SQVTM and ANQGSEA. The CDR3 has 11 amino acids. Trimming removed 4 bases at V and 4 bases at J, with 6 bases between.

This clonotype has a count of ten or more. V and J are TRBV27 and TRBJ1-1, with 8 positions matching TRBD1. From germline, CDR1 is MNHEY and CDR2 SMNVEV (reference sequence). Unmatched junction bases numbered 4, after V lost 6 bases and J lost 7 bases. The CDR3 runs to 12 residues. The CDR3 is CASRSGQGEAFF. CDR3 nucleotides: TGTGCCAGCAGGTCAGGACAGGGTGAAGCTTTCTTT.